The clone carrying this T cell receptor beta chain has only a few counts. Its specificity is not known. The sample originates from a study of tumor-infiltrating lymphocytes in localized non-small cell lung cancer. Background on the study: Some samples were collected after neoadjuvant chemotherapy; smokers, never-smokers and several histologies were included.

General observations from the study: Compared with uninvolved lung, tumors showed higher T cell infiltration by TCRbeta sequencing. No T-cell fraction difference was seen between IM1 and IM2 tumors. Not all patients were TCR sequenced, owing to tissue quantity.

Germline-derived CDR1 and CDR2 are SNHLY and FYNNEI. CDR3 length: 12 residues. V was trimmed by 4 bases and J by 6 bases, leaving 9 bases between them. Data came from immunoSEQ multiplex PCR; TCRdb stores just in-frame clones and leaves some out. The sample carries about 13,000 clones, 74% recorded once. The receptor comes from a human donor with non-small cell lung cancer. This chain links TRBV2 with TRBJ1-2; D remains unclear. Source material: uninvolved lung tissue not adjacent to the tumor. CDR3 sequence reads: CASSVWPDGYTF. The DNA of the CDR3 is TGTGCCAGCAGTGTCTGGCCGGATGGCTACACCTTC.